This TCR beta chain was captured by sequencing in a study of blood T cells in healthy people across ages. Study context: Per two T cells, template switching captured roughly one barcoded beta molecule.

CDR3 length equals 13 residues. The V and J ends lost 6 bases and 0 bases respectively, with 9 bases between them. Germline V gene lookup returns CDR1 SGDLS and CDR2 YYNGEE. Total RNA extraction produced at least 5 micrograms (per sample) for the study. PCR was performed a second time for about 6 to 12 cycles using a sample-barcoded 5' primer and a J-beta primer mix. Each cDNA molecule carried a tag from a template-switch adaptor that contained 12 random nucleotides. MiXCR, applied by TCRdb to the 5' RACE reads, yields one record per CDR3 protein. Of about 830,000 distinct CDR3 sequences listed, roughly 50% were seen once; the top ten hold roughly 20%. The study's findings and limits: In the absence of known donor CMV status, changes in expanded clonotypes were possibly confounded.

About this clonotype itself: Its antigen remains unidentified.

Sequencing input: blood. The source of this sequence is a man aged 30 to 45 in good health. The genes are TRBV9 and TRBJ1-2; D call uncertain. The CDR3 nucleotides read TGTGCCAGCAAAAAAGAGACTAACTATGGCTACACCTTC. It codes for CASKKETNYGYTF.